Listed below are T cell receptor beta chains from one sample, sequenced in a study of blood T cells in healthy people across ages. TCRdb passed the 5' RACE reads through MiXCR, listing each CDR3 protein once. The repertoire holds just over 1 million distinct CDR3 sequences, roughly 45% seen once, with under 20% in the top ten. What was sequenced was blood. Source of these receptors: a woman aged 55-69 years in good health. The conserved cysteine and the conserved F or W are not part of the CDR3 here. The order of the fields is D gene, V gene, J gene, CDR3 protein. The D gene is left open where the match is weak.

>NA|TRBV29-1|TRBJ1-1
SGVKNTEAF
>TRBD1|TRBV12-3/TRBV12-4|TRBJ1-2
ASSPGQGGGYT
>NA|TRBV20-1|TRBJ2-1
SATPGRTPANEQF
>NA|TRBV27|NA
ASSLSLSSLVPSYEQY
>NA|TRBV7-8|TRBJ2-5
ASSDAGIQETQY
>TRBD2|TRBV7-2|TRBJ2-2
ASRLAGVLAGELF
>NA|TRBV9|TRBJ2-1
ASSVSGVGEQF
>NA|TRBV7-9|TRBJ2-3
ASSLGNRDPSTDTQY
>NA|TRBV5-1|TRBJ2-1
ASSFGLAGNKQF
>NA|TRBV5-1|NA
ASSVRGSETQY
>TRBD2|TRBV12-3/TRBV12-4|TRBJ2-3
ASSFTGRTDTQY
>TRBD2|TRBV6-6|TRBJ2-1
ASRLTSGLYNEQF
>TRBD1|TRBV27|TRBJ2-1
ASTRGPWNEQF
>TRBD1|TRBV2|TRBJ2-6
ASSEAGQGPGGANVLT
>TRBD1|TRBV5-6|NA
ASRYRTGGAYNEQY
>NA|TRBV9|TRBJ2-7
ASSLSPGESYEQY
>TRBD2|TRBV6-1|NA
ASIPSGRTDEQY
>NA|TRBV5-1|TRBJ1-2
ASSLDGTQYGYT